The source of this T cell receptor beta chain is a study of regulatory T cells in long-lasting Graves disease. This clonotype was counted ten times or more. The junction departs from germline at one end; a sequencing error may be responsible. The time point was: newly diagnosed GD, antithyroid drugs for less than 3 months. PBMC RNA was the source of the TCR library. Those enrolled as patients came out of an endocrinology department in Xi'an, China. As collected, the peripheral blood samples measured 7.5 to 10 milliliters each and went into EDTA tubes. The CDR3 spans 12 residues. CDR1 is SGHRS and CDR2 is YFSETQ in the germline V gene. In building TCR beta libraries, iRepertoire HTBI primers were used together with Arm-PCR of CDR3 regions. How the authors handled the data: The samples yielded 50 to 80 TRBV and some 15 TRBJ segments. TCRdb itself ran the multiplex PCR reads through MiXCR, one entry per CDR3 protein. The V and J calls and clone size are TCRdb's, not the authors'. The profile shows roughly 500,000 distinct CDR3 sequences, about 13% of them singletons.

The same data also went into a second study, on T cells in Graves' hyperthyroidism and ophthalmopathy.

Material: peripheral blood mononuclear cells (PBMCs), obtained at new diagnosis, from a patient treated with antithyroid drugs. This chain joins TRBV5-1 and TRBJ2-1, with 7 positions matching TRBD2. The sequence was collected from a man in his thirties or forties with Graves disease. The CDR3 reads CASSLAGNEQFF. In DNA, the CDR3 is TGTGCCAGCAGCTTAGCGGGTAATGAGCAGTTCTTC.